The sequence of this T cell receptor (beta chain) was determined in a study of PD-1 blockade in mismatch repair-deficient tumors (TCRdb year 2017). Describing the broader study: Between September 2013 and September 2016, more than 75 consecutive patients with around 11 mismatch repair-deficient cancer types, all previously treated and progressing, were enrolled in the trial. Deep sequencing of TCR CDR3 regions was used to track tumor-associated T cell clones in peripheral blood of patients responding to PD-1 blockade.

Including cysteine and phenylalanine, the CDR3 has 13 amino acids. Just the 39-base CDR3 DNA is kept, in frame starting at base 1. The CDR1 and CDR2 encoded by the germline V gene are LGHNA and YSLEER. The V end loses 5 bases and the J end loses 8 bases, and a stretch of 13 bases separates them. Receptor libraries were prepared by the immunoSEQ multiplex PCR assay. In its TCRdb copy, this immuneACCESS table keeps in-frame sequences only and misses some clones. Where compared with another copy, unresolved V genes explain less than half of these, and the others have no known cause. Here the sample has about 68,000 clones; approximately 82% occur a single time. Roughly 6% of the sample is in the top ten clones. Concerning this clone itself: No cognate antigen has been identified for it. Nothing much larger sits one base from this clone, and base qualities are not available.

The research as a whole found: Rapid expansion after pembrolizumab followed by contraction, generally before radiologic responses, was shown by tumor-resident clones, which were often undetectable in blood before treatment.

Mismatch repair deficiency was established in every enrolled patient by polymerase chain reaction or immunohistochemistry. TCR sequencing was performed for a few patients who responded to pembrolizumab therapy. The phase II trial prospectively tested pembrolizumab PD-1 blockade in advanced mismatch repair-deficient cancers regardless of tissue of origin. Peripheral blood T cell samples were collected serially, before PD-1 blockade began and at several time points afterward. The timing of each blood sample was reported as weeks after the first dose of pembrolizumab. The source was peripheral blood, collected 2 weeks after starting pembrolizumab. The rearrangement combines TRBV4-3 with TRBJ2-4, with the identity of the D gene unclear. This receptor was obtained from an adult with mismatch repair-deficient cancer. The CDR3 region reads CASSAKLTDIQYF. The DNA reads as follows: TGCGCCAGCAGCGCGAAATTAACAGACATTCAGTACTTC.